A single sample is the source of the 4 T cell receptor beta chains below, sequenced in a study of blood T cell repertoires in COVID-19. Profiling relied on immunoSEQ multiplex PCR, and the TCRdb table lists in-frame clones only, not all of them. This table has tens of thousands of clones, more than 80% appearing once. Material: peripheral blood. Every receptor here comes from a man in his sixties with acute or convalescent COVID-19.

The chain recombines TRBV18 with TRBJ1-4; 9 bases line up with TRBD1. J gave up 5 bases and V 2 bases, and 15 bases lay outside the gene matches. Germline V gives CDR1 KGHSH, CDR2 LQKENI. The CDR3 runs to 19 residues. CDR3: CASSPSSGTGPGENEKLFF. DNA for the CDR3: TGTGCCAGCTCACCAAGTTCAGGGACAGGGCCGGGAGAGAATGAAAAACTGTTTTTT.

The chain combines TRBV19 with TRBJ1-1; D may be TRBD1 (5 bases). The germline V gene encodes CDR1 LNHDA and CDR2 SQIVND (reference sequence). The ends were cut back, 5 bases at V and 1 base at J, with 11 bases in the middle. The CDR3 runs to 14 residues. The CDR3 DNA sequence: TGTGCCAGTAGTCCTGTAGGACAGAACACTGAAGCTTTCTTT. Amino acids: CASSPVGQNTEAFF. Complete variable domain (other parts from reference TRBV19 and TRBJ1-1): DGGITQSPKYLFRKEGQNVTLSCEQNLNHDAMYWYRQDPGQGLRLIYYSQIVNDFQKGDIAEGYSVSREKKESFPLTVTSAQKNPTAFYLCASSPVGQNTEAFFGQGTRLTVV.

The chain carries TRBV7-6 and TRBJ2-5, with TRBD2 matching over 7 bases. Germline CDR1 SGHVS, CDR2 FNYEAQ. The CDR3 length is 15 residues. V lost 5 bases and J lost 4; bases outside the gene matches: 10. The CDR3 spells CASSPTRIAGETQYF. The CDR3 nucleotides read TGTGCCAGCAGCCCCACCAGGATAGCGGGAGAGACCCAGTACTTC.

The chain employs TRBV3-1 (or the pseudogene TRBV3-2) and TRBJ1-6, with a possible D match to TRBD1 (5 bases). The length of the CDR3 is 15 residues. The germline V gene has CDR1 LGHDT and CDR2 YNNKEL (reference sequence). V lost 0 bases, J lost 8 bases, and 11 bases lay in between. The CDR3 sequence: CASSQDGGVYSPLHF. Here the CDR3 DNA reads TGTGCCAGCAGCCAAGATGGGGGGGTTTATTCACCCCTCCACTTT.